This T cell receptor (beta chain) was retrieved from a study of identical twins. TCRdb re-called the 5' RACE reads through MiXCR, storing one row per CDR3 protein. The table has about 700,000 distinct CDR3 sequences, 5.5% to 6.5% seen once; the top ten hold 1.5% to 2%. Germline CDR1 is SGHTA and CDR2 is FQGNSA. The CDR3 contains 15 residues. The junction had 5 bases not matched to a gene; V was cut back by 5 bases and J by 5 bases. The source of this sequence is a man younger than 30 in good health. Material for sequencing was naive T cells sorted from blood. J is TRBJ2-7 and V is TRBV7-2; TRBD2 matches at 14 bases. Here the CDR3 DNA reads TGTGCCAGCAGCGGGACTAGCGGGAGTCTGCACGAGCAGTACGTC. Residues: CASSGTSGSLHEQYV.